One sample yielded the 5 T cell receptor beta chains listed below, sequenced in a study of blood T cell repertoires in COVID-19. The repertoire was sequenced with immunoSEQ multiplex PCR; TCRdb's copy has only in-frame clones and lacks some. This sample carries 140,000 or so clones, about 87% of them seen once, and the ten largest clones take about 11%. The sequenced material came from PBMCs or T cells enriched from blood (not recorded which). These receptors were collected from a man aged 55 to 70 who had recovered from COVID-19.

The chain employs TRBV18 and TRBJ1-5; 8 bases align to TRBD1. The V segment lost 2 bases and the J segment 6 bases; nucleotides outside the gene matches: 6. This CDR3 is built from 15 residues. Germline values: CDR1 KGHSH, CDR2 LQKENI. CDR3 nucleotides: TGTGCCAGCTCACCAACAGACAGGGGTGGTCAGCCCCAGCATTTT. This sequence encodes CASSPTDRGGQPQHF.

V gene TRBV24-1 combines with J gene TRBJ2-5; 8 bases fit TRBD1. V shed 5 bases, J shed 5 bases, and the junction held 9 bases outside the gene matches. This CDR3 contains 15 residues. Germline V gives CDR1 KGHDR, CDR2 SFDVKD. DNA of the CDR3: TGTGCCACCAGTGGTACGACAGGGGCCGGGGAGACCCAGTACTTC. Translated: CATSGTTGAGETQYF.

The CDR3 reads CASSLALAVPYEQYF. CDR3 DNA sequence: TGTGCCAGCAGCTTAGCCCTCGCAGTCCCCTACGAGCAGTACTTC. This sequence joins TRBV11-2 and TRBJ2-7; D gene ambiguous. The CDR3 extends over 15 amino acids. In germline, CDR1 is SGHAT, CDR2 FQNNGV. Trimming stripped 1 base from V and 2 bases from J, with 12 bases between.

In its sample, this clone was seen a few times. V and J are TRBV10-1 and TRBJ2-7; D is perhaps TRBD2 (6 bases). Germline V gene data show CDR1 as WNHNN and CDR2 as SYGVQD (reference sequence). The V end lost 6 bases, the J end lost 0 bases, and 21 bases lay between the germline ends. The CDR3 is 17 amino acids. The CDR3 sequence is CASSEHLGTPTSYEQYF. Written as DNA, the CDR3 is TGCGCCAGCAGCGAACATCTCGGGACTCCGACCTCCTACGAGCAGTACTTC.

Details on this clone: This CDR3 is also generated by other DNA sequences in the sample. This chain connects TRBV9 to TRBJ1-5; D not resolved. V lost 0 bases, J lost 1 base, and 8 bases lay in between. The CDR3 loop spans 15 amino acids. Germline loops: CDR1 SGDLS, CDR2 YYNGEE. The CDR3 reads CASSVGALSNQPQHF. DNA of the CDR3: TGTGCCAGCAGCGTAGGAGCGTTGAGCAATCAGCCCCAGCATTTT.